These T cell receptor beta chains were read from a single sample in a study of cytomegalovirus exposure and HLA in healthy donors. TCRdb keeps only in-frame clones here, not all; method: immunoSEQ multiplex PCR. The sample has 100,000 to 150,000 clones, just under 75% seen once; the top ten hold about 4.5%. Material for sequencing was PBMCs. These receptors were obtained from a man in his 60s in good health and CMV-seropositive. The CDR3 runs from the conserved cysteine through the conserved F or W.

TRBV29-1,CTVKGPATNEKLFF
TRBV9,CASSVNRGGEETQYF
TRBV5-4,CASSLARGKLFF
TRBV5-5,CASSLVGGLDQPQHF
TRBV6-5,CASSRRVGPRGGYTF
TRBV5-1,CASSETTGTYGYTF
TRBV30,CAWTTSTDTQYF
TRBV7-3,CASSLTGGENTQYF
TRBV4-2,CASSVTTTQAGGKETQYF
TRBV6-1,CASSEVGTLFSGNTIYF
TRBV5-4,CASSLAGYTEAFF
TRBV18,CASSPTGTTDTQYF
TRBV2,CASSAQGGNEKLFF
TRBV6-6,CASSRPVVSPDYEQYF
TRBV30,CAWRERGGWETQYF
TRBV28,CASSVTGATNEKLFF
TRBV6-7,CASSDAYGLLVDNEKLFF
TRBV6-1,CASSRRVEGNQPQHF
TRBV5-1,CASSLGGALNYGYTF
TRBV7-9,CASSLNRGGDTEAFF
TRBV10-1,CASRFNRGQVQNYEQYF
TRBV2,CASGGQQYEAFF
TRBV11-2,CASSFGTLEKLFF
TRBV9,CASSVEGDQETQYF